The clone carrying this T cell receptor (beta chain) was detected ten times or more. As yet, its antigen is unknown. This specimen comes from a study of human T cells and chemical hapten exposure. Broader study findings: Sensitization with DPC brought no change to TCRs above 1 in 1000 in frequency.

The library tagged each cDNA molecule with unique molecular identifiers. Source study methods: Counting gave a median of around 96,000 TCRs per sample, with values ranging from 23,224 to 690,600. From the RACE reads, TCRdb called clonotypes with MiXCR, one entry per CDR3 protein. Clone size and V and J calls follow TCRdb, not the original study. Among roughly 130,000 distinct CDR3 sequences listed, approximately 9% were seen once. Specified time point: healthy volunteer bleed at 2 weeks. Unseparated into fractions, whole blood served as the source from which total RNA was extracted. Specimen: whole blood. This clonotype originated in a male donor in good health. Some clones in this sample may be carry-over from other donors' samples.

Written as DNA, the CDR3 is TGTGCCAGCAGTTCCGGGGGCACTGAAGCTTTCTTT. The encoded protein is CASSSGGTEAFF. The rearrangement joins TRBV27 to TRBJ1-1, with D possibly TRBD1 on 5 matching bases. Germline V gene lookup returns CDR1 MNHEY and CDR2 SMNVEV (reference sequence). V was shortened by 4 bases and J by 4 bases, with 7 bases between the two germline ends. This CDR3 comprises 12 residues.